The sequence of this TCR beta chain was determined in a study of PD-L1 blockade in urothelial cancer. The assay was immunoSEQ multiplex PCR, and TCRdb's table has in-frame clones only and misses some. The sample carries roughly 91,000 clones, about 84% recorded once. This CDR3 region has 14 residues. Germline V gene sequence: CDR1 MNHEY, CDR2 SMNVEV (reference sequence). The trim removed 0 bases at V and 10 bases at J, leaving 5 bases unmatched. Stated time point: pretreatment peripheral blood. The receptor was isolated from a man between 60 and 75 years old with urothelial cancer. The chain combines TRBV27 with TRBJ2-1; TRBD1 aligns across 8 bases. The source was PBMCs, collected around atezolizumab (anti-PD-L1) treatment. This chain's CDR3 is CASSLSSGQAEQFF. DNA of the CDR3: TGTGCCAGCAGTTTATCCTCGGGACAGGCAGAGCAGTTCTTC.